A single sample is the source of the 30 T cell receptor beta chains below, sequenced in a study of OX40 agonist ivuxolimab in advanced cancers. Data came from immunoSEQ multiplex PCR; TCRdb stores just in-frame clones and leaves some out. The repertoire includes under 50,000 clones, around 82% of them detected once, and 6.5% to 8% sits in the top ten. The sequencing used CD4+ or CD8+ T cells sorted from blood, collected in a trial of the OX40 agonist ivuxolimab. All receptors derive from an adult with an advanced solid tumor such as melanoma, head and neck, liver or kidney cancer.

There are a few counts of this clone. The chain couples TRBV20-1 to TRBJ1-1, with D unclear. Germline lookup yields CDR1 DFQATT and CDR2 SNEGSKA (reference sequence). The CDR3 runs 11 residues. Trimming removed 6 bases from V and 3 bases from J, with 8 bases in between. CDR3 DNA sequence: TGCAGTGCCCCTTCGTACACTGAAGCTTTCTTT. It encodes CSAPSYTEAFF.

The V and J genes are TRBV7-9 and TRBJ2-1; 9 bases fit TRBD2. Germline CDR1 SEHNR, CDR2 FQNEAQ (reference sequence). The CDR3 consists of 15 residues. The V gene end was trimmed by 3 bases and the J gene end by 4 bases; junction bases not matched to a gene: 4. CDR3 nucleotide sequence: TGTGCCAGCAGCTTTCTAGCGGGGAGATACAATGAGCAGTTCTTC. Translation: CASSFLAGRYNEQFF. Supplemented by reference TRBV7-9 and TRBJ2-1, the full variable domain reads DTGVSQNPRHKITKRGQNVTFRCDPISEHNRLYWYRQTLGQGPEFLTYFQNEAQLEKSRLLSDRFSAERPKGSFSTLEIQRTEQGDSAMYLCASSFLAGRYNEQFFGPGTRLTVL.

V and J are TRBV9 and TRBJ2-7; 7 positions agree with TRBD2. CDR3 length equals 15 residues. With 0 bases clipped from V and 6 bases from J, the junction kept 9 bases outside the gene matches. The germline gives CDR1 SGDLS, CDR2 YYNGEE. The CDR3 region is CASSVVGAAGVEQYF. CDR3 bases: TGTGCCAGCAGCGTAGTAGGGGCTGCGGGGGTCGAGCAGTACTTC.

The rearrangement joins TRBV6-5 to TRBJ1-5, with TRBD1 identical over 7 bases. CDR3 length: 15 residues. V shed 5 bases and J 1 base; nucleotides not matched to a gene: 5. Germline V lookup: CDR1 MNHEY, CDR2 SVGAGI. The DNA for the CDR3 is TGTGCCAGCAGTCTTGGGACAGCAAGCAATCAGCCCCAGCATTTT. Its protein is CASSLGTASNQPQHF.

CDR3 DNA sequence: TGTGCCAGTAGTATACTATTAGCGGCGGAGTTGTATGGCTACACCTTC. Translating gives CASSILLAAELYGYTF. The J gene is TRBJ1-2, the V gene TRBV19; D is uncertain. CDR3 length: 16 residues. V gave up 2 bases and J gave up 5 bases, with 18 bases separating them. The germline gives CDR1 LNHDA, CDR2 SQIVND (reference sequence).

The rearrangement links TRBV6-5 to TRBJ2-1; TRBD2 matches 8 bases. This CDR3 comprises 15 residues. Germline CDR1 MNHEY, CDR2 SVGAGI. The junction had 6 bases not matched to a gene; V was cut back by 6 bases and J by 2 bases. The CDR3 loop is CASSYSGRAYNEQFF. The CDR3 nucleotides read TGTGCCAGCAGCTACAGCGGGAGAGCCTACAATGAGCAGTTCTTC.

The chain is built from TRBV7-9 and TRBJ2-3; maybe TRBD1 (5 bases). Trimming took off 8 bases at V and 0 bases at J, with 12 bases between the two ends. The CDR3 covers 14 residues. From germline, CDR1 is SEHNR and CDR2 FQNEAQ (reference sequence). CDR3 DNA sequence: TGTGCCAGCGACAGAGACCGTAGCACAGATACGCAGTATTTT. It codes for CASDRDRSTDTQYF.

The chain joins TRBV4-2 to TRBJ2-7, with 8 bases lining up with TRBD1. Germline V gene lookup returns CDR1 LGHNA and CDR2 YNFKEQ. Unmatched junction bases numbered 8, after V lost 5 bases and J lost 2 bases. The CDR3 is made up of 15 amino acids. The CDR3 protein is CASSLGGTGAYEQYF. The CDR3 region has the DNA TGTGCCAGCAGCTTAGGAGGGACAGGAGCCTACGAGCAGTACTTC.

The chain's CDR3 is CASSPTGYSYEQYF. As DNA, the CDR3 is TGCGCCAGCAGCCCTACGGGGTACTCCTACGAGCAGTACTTC. J is TRBJ2-7 and V is TRBV5-1; D perhaps matches TRBD2 (5 bases). V was shortened by 4 bases and J by 0 bases, with 11 bases between the two germline ends. The CDR3 is 14 amino acids. From germline, CDR1 is SGHRS and CDR2 YFSETQ.

The chain is built from TRBV11-1 and TRBJ1-2; 7 nucleotides align to TRBD1. CDR3 length: 16 residues. V lost 1 base to trimming and J lost 3 bases; unmatched junction nucleotides: 8. Germline CDR1 reads SGHAT; CDR2 reads FQDESV (reference sequence). The CDR3 DNA is TGTGCCAGCAGCTTAGATCACCAGGGGGGCGACTATGGCTACACCTTC. Protein product: CASSLDHQGGDYGYTF.

The chain carries TRBV2 and TRBJ1-4; D remains unclear. V was trimmed by 8 bases and J by 2 bases, leaving 9 bases between them. The CDR3 spans 13 residues. Germline CDR1 reads SNHLY; CDR2 reads FYNNEI. The CDR3 DNA reads TGTGCCAGCCTGACTACTACTAATGAAAAACTGTTTTTT. It codes for CASLTTTNEKLFF.

The J gene is TRBJ2-3, the V gene TRBV7-2, with 8 bases aligning to TRBD2. V lost 1 base, J lost 2 bases, and 5 bases stayed unmatched. Germline assignment: CDR1 SGHTA and CDR2 FQGNSA. The CDR3 length is 16 residues. The CDR3 DNA reads as TGTGCCAGCAGCTTAGAAGCGGGAGCATCCACAGATACGCAGTATTTT. This encodes CASSLEAGASTDTQYF.

This clone was found a few times. The chain joins TRBV12-5 to TRBJ2-1; maybe TRBD1 (6 bases). CDR1 and CDR2 from the germline V gene are LGHNT and FRNRAP. This CDR3 comprises 14 residues. The germline V and J ends were trimmed by 6 bases and 4 bases, with 13 bases remaining between them. CDR3 region: CASGPRDIYNEQFF. The CDR3 nucleotides read TGTGCTAGTGGGCCCCGGGACATATACAATGAGCAGTTCTTC.

In its sample, this clone was seen a few times. The chain is built from TRBV7-4 and TRBJ1-3; 11 positions agree with TRBD1. The length of the CDR3 is 18 residues. Trimming at V came to 1 base and at J to 4 bases, leaving 9 bases not matched to a gene. Germline CDR1 and CDR2: SGHVT and SQSDAQ. CDR3 sequence (DNA): TGTGCCAGCAGCTTAGGGTCGGACAGGGGGCTTCAGGGAAACACCATATATTTT. This gives the protein CASSLGSDRGLQGNTIYF.

J is TRBJ2-5 and V is TRBV12-5; D tentatively fits TRBD1 or TRBD2 (6 bases each). Trimming cost V 6 bases and J 7 bases, with 12 bases left between them. Germline V gene data show CDR1 as LGHNT and CDR2 as FRNRAP. The length of the CDR3 is 12 residues. CDR3 DNA sequence: TGTGCTAGTGGCTCAGAGGGGGGGACCCAGTACTTC. Its protein product is CASGSEGGTQYF.

The J gene is TRBJ1-5, the V gene TRBV6-5; D not certain. V was cut by 2 bases and J by 4 bases, with 9 bases left in between. The CDR3 has 14 amino acids. Germline V CDR1 and CDR2: MNHEY, SVGAGI. The chain's CDR3 is CASSYAIGNQPQHF. CDR3 in DNA: TGTGCCAGCAGTTACGCTATCGGGAATCAGCCCCAGCATTTT.

The chain employs TRBV7-8 and TRBJ1-2; 9 bases fit TRBD1. V shed 2 bases, J shed 8 bases, and the junction held 9 bases outside the gene matches. The CDR3 has 15 amino acids. Germline V gene lookup returns CDR1 SGHVS and CDR2 FQNEAQ. DNA for the CDR3: TGTGCCAGCAGCTTACCCACAGGGGGCATCGGGGGCTACACCTTC. Amino acids: CASSLPTGGIGGYTF. The full variable domain, in which reference TRBV7-8 and TRBJ1-2 provide the parts outside the CDR3, is GAGVSQSPRYKVAKRGQDVALRCDPISGHVSLFWYQQALGQGPEFLTYFQNEAQLDKSGLPSDRFFAERPEGSVSTLKIQRTQQEDSAVYLCASSLPTGGIGGYTFGSGTRLTVV.

The chain couples TRBV7-2 to TRBJ1-1; 7 nucleotides match TRBD1. Germline CDR1 and CDR2: SGHTA and FQGNSA. The CDR3 is made up of 15 amino acids. J gave up 4 bases and V 3 bases, and 8 bases lay outside the gene matches. This chain's CDR3 is CASSLRQGGGTEAFF. The CDR3 DNA sequence: TGTGCCAGCAGCTTGAGACAGGGCGGAGGCACTGAAGCTTTCTTT.

V and J are TRBV7-2 and TRBJ2-7; D might be TRBD2 (7 bases). CDR1 and CDR2 (germline): SGHTA, FQGNSA. The CDR3 is made up of 15 amino acids. Trimming removed 7 bases from V and 0 bases from J, with 16 bases in between. CDR3: CASTLGGGSSYEQYF. Written as DNA, the CDR3 is TGTGCCAGCACTCTAGGGGGGGGGAGCTCCTACGAGCAGTACTTC. Based on the CDR3 plus reference TRBV7-2 and TRBJ2-7, the full variable domain is GAGVSQSPSNKVTEKGKDVELRCDPISGHTALYWYRQSLGQGLEFLIYFQGNSAPDKSGLPSDRFSAERTGGSVSTLTIQRTQQEDSAVYLCASTLGGGSSYEQYFGPGTRLTVT.

This chain connects TRBV6-6 to TRBJ1-5, with D hard to call. V was clipped by 7 bases and J by 4 bases, with 17 bases between them. Germline V gives CDR1 MNHNY, CDR2 SVGAGI (reference sequence). CDR3 length: 15 amino acids. The CDR3 here is CASTKGRADNQPQHF. CDR3 bases: TGTGCCAGCACCAAAGGTCGGGCAGATAATCAGCCCCAGCATTTT.

This clone was counted once. The CDR3 loop is CASVYTPSYNEQFF. The CDR3 DNA reads as TGTGCCAGCGTTTATACCCCCTCCTACAATGAGCAGTTCTTC. This rearrangement joins TRBV5-3 to TRBJ2-1; D not certain. TRBV5-3 is designated an ORF whose function remains uncertain. This CDR3 region has 14 residues. The V gene lost 8 bases and the J gene lost 0 bases, with 12 bases spanning the gap.

This clone was seen only once. This rearrangement joins TRBV15 to TRBJ1-5; D gene ambiguous. In germline, CDR1 is LNHNV, CDR2 YYDKDF (reference sequence). The CDR3 spans 15 residues. V lost 0 bases to trimming and J lost 3 bases, with 9 bases between them. CDR3 region: CATSREGGLNQPQHF. CDR3 in DNA: TGTGCCACCAGCAGAGAGGGCGGACTCAATCAGCCCCAGCATTTT.

The chain employs TRBV7-2 and TRBJ1-5; 9 bases match TRBD1. Per germline, CDR1 SGHTA and CDR2 FQGNSA. The ends lost 3 bases at V and 4 bases at J; junction bases unmatched: 4. The CDR3 covers 15 residues. CDR3 nucleotides: TGTGCCAGCAGCTTCACAGGGGGCACAAATCAGCCCCAGCATTTT. Translated: CASSFTGGTNQPQHF.

The genes are TRBV18 and TRBJ2-1, with 9 bases aligning to TRBD2. CDR1 is KGHSH and CDR2 is LQKENI in the germline V gene. The CDR3 runs 14 residues. The V segment lost 3 bases and the J segment 9 bases; nucleotides outside the gene matches: 6. The CDR3 DNA reads TGTGCCAGCTCACCCTCATGGCGGGAGGGTGAGCAGTTCTTC. Protein: CASSPSWREGEQFF.

This rearrangement joins TRBV2 to TRBJ1-2; D is undetermined. V was shortened by 4 bases and J by 7 bases, with 16 bases between the two germline ends. This CDR3 has 14 amino acids. Germline CDR1 is SNHLY and CDR2 is FYNNEI. The CDR3 here is CASSVNPRGAGYTF. CDR3 DNA: TGTGCCAGCAGTGTAAATCCAAGAGGTGCTGGCTACACCTTC.

The rearrangement uses TRBV4-1 and TRBJ1-6, with D tentatively TRBD1 (5 bases). Germline CDR1 and CDR2: MGHRA and YSYEKL. Deletions cut 4 bases from V and 9 bases from J, with 19 bases between. The CDR3 has 16 residues. The CDR3 region is CASSLSMPGSSSPLHF. Written as DNA, the CDR3 is TGCGCCAGCAGCCTCAGTATGCCAGGGTCCAGTTCACCCCTCCACTTT.

The J gene is TRBJ2-2, the V gene TRBV9; tentatively, D is TRBD1 (5 bases). V was pared by 0 bases and J by 0 bases, with 9 bases between. The CDR3 length is 16 residues. From germline, CDR1 is SGDLS and CDR2 YYNGEE. The CDR3: CASSVGKGTNTGELFF. The CDR3 DNA is TGTGCCAGCAGCGTAGGGAAGGGGACGAACACCGGGGAGCTGTTTTTT.

Judged by abundance, this clone is medium-sized. This chain connects TRBV19 to TRBJ1-5; no clear D gene. The germline V gene encodes CDR1 LNHDA and CDR2 SQIVND (reference sequence). V was pared by 9 bases and J by 0 bases, with 18 bases between. The length of the CDR3 is 16 residues. The CDR3 reads CASDSRTIISNQPQHF. CDR3 nucleotides: TGTGCCAGCGACTCCCGGACGATAATTAGCAATCAGCCCCAGCATTTT.

This clone was counted only a few times. The chain carries TRBV10-2 and TRBJ2-3, with D uncertain. The CDR3 is 14 residues long. The V gene's germline CDR1 is WSHSY and CDR2 SAAADI. V shed 3 bases and J shed 3 bases, with 10 bases lying between them. As DNA, the CDR3 is TGCGCCAGCAGTGACGGCCCGCCGACAGATACGCAGTATTTT. It yields the protein CASSDGPPTDTQYF.

The chain links TRBV10-3 to TRBJ2-2; no firm D call. Germline V gene lookup returns CDR1 ENHRY and CDR2 SYGVKD. The V end was cut by 6 bases, the J end by 3 bases, with 8 bases between. The CDR3 loop spans 13 amino acids. CDR3 amino acids: CAIRILDTGELFF. Here the CDR3 DNA reads TGTGCCATCAGGATCCTTGACACCGGGGAGCTGTTTTTT.